These T cell receptor beta chains were read from a single sample in a study of cytomegalovirus exposure and HLA in healthy donors. Clones were sequenced by immunoSEQ multiplex PCR, and TCRdb holds only the in-frame ones, with some missing. The data show about 360,000 clones, 80% to 90% seen once. Material for sequencing was PBMCs. The receptors come from a woman aged 18-29 years in good health and CMV-seronegative. The CDR3 runs from the conserved cysteine through the conserved F or W. A D gene is named only where the DNA matches it firmly. Only part of the rows carry a size: once, few, many, or a class if the clone is expanded.

V: TRBV9; size: NA; D: TRBD2; length: 15; J: TRBJ2-1; CDR3: CASSPSGRASNEQFF; DNA: TGTGCCAGCAGCCCTAGCGGGAGGGCCTCAAATGAGCAGTTCTTC
V: TRBV4-1; size: NA; D: NA; length: 16; J: TRBJ2-6; CDR3: CASSQVSGSGANVLTF; DNA: TGCGCCAGCAGCCAAGTCTCAGGGTCTGGGGCCAACGTCCTGACTTTC
V: TRBV2; size: NA; D: TRBD2; length: 17; J: TRBJ2-2; CDR3: CASSDPIAGVNTGELFF; DNA: TGTGCCAGCAGTGATCCCATAGCGGGGGTAAACACCGGGGAGCTGTTTTTT
V: TRBV6-1; size: NA; D: TRBD1; length: 13; J: TRBJ1-2; CDR3: CASVPQGNYGYTF; DNA: TGTGCCAGCGTACCACAGGGGAACTATGGCTACACCTTC
V: TRBV30; size: once; D: TRBD1; length: 15; J: TRBJ2-7; CDR3: CAWSRRVGQAYEQYF; DNA: TGTGCCTGGAGTCGCCGGGTTGGACAGGCCTACGAGCAGTACTTC
V: TRBV7-9; size: NA; D: NA; length: 15; J: TRBJ1-2; CDR3: CASSLERTGRDGYTF; DNA: TGTGCCAGCAGCTTAGAACGCACGGGAAGGGATGGCTACACCTTC
V: TRBV6-5; size: NA; D: NA; length: 13; J: TRBJ1-1; CDR3: CASRMGGPTEAFF; DNA: TGTGCCAGCAGGATGGGGGGTCCCACTGAAGCTTTCTTT
V: TRBV28; size: NA; D: NA; length: 14; J: TRBJ1-1; CDR3: CASSLMPGNTEAFF; DNA: TGTGCCAGCAGTTTAATGCCGGGGAACACTGAAGCTTTCTTT
V: TRBV6-5; size: NA; D: NA; length: 13; J: TRBJ2-3; CDR3: CASREQRVSTQYF; DNA: TGTGCCAGCAGGGAGCAGAGGGTCAGTACGCAGTATTTT
V: TRBV5-5; size: NA; D: TRBD1; length: 15; J: TRBJ2-7; CDR3: CASSLDGTGAYEQYF; DNA: TGTGCCAGCAGCTTGGATGGGACAGGGGCCTACGAGCAGTACTTC
V: TRBV5-4; size: NA; D: NA; length: 14; J: TRBJ2-5; CDR3: CASTYSGARETQYF; DNA: TGTGCCAGCACCTACTCAGGGGCGCGGGAGACCCAGTACTTC
V: TRBV4-1; size: NA; D: NA; length: 18; J: TRBJ2-7; CDR3: CASSQVPLGAGRGYEQYF; DNA: TGCGCCAGCAGCCAAGTACCGTTGGGCGCCGGCCGGGGCTACGAGCAGTACTTC
V: TRBV6-5; size: NA; D: NA; length: 11; J: TRBJ1-1; CDR3: CVVRENAEAFF; DNA: TGTGTCGTCAGGGAAAACGCTGAAGCTTTCTTT
V: TRBV28; size: NA; D: TRBD1; length: 14; J: TRBJ1-4; CDR3: CASSRDRDHEKLFF; DNA: TGTGCCAGCAGCAGAGACAGGGATCATGAAAAACTGTTTTTT
V: TRBV30; size: NA; D: NA; length: 11; J: TRBJ1-4; CDR3: CAWSQNEKLFF; DNA: TGTGCCTGGAGTCAGAATGAAAAACTGTTTTTT
V: TRBV19; size: NA; D: NA; length: 14; J: TRBJ1-1; CDR3: CAAGSRGMNTEAFF; DNA: TGTGCCGCCGGATCGCGGGGAATGAACACTGAAGCTTTCTTT
V: TRBV28; size: NA; D: TRBD1; length: 13; J: TRBJ1-1; CDR3: CASRDRGGTEAFF; DNA: TGTGCCAGCAGGGACAGGGGAGGGACTGAAGCTTTCTTT
V: TRBV4-2; size: NA; D: NA; length: 13; J: TRBJ1-1; CDR3: CASSQGYETEAFF; DNA: TGTGCCAGCAGCCAAGGATATGAGACTGAAGCTTTCTTT
V: TRBV27; size: NA; D: NA; length: 14; J: TRBJ2-1; CDR3: CASSSGNPYNEQFF; DNA: TGTGCCAGTAGTTCCGGGAACCCCTACAATGAGCAGTTCTTC
V: TRBV19; size: NA; D: NA; length: 13; J: TRBJ1-2; CDR3: CASRTSGNYGYTF; DNA: TGTGCCAGTAGGACGTCCGGGAACTATGGCTACACCTTC
V: TRBV28; size: NA; D: TRBD1; length: 16; J: TRBJ2-7; CDR3: CASSSTTGGRSYEQYF; DNA: TGTGCCAGCAGTTCGACTACAGGGGGCAGGTCCTACGAGCAGTACTTC
V: TRBV28; size: NA; D: TRBD1; length: 13; J: TRBJ1-2; CDR3: CASRTDREYGYTF; DNA: TGTGCCAGCAGAACGGACAGGGAGTATGGCTACACCTTC
V: TRBV28; size: NA; D: TRBD1; length: 15; J: TRBJ1-4; CDR3: CASNTIRGPVEKLFF; DNA: TGTGCCAGCAATACGATCAGGGGGCCGGTTGAAAAACTGTTTTTT
V: TRBV19; size: NA; D: NA; length: 15; J: TRBJ2-3; CDR3: CASKKGTPLEDTQYF; DNA: TGTGCCAGTAAGAAAGGGACTCCCTTGGAAGATACGCAGTATTTT
V: TRBV19; size: NA; D: TRBD1; length: 16; J: TRBJ1-5; CDR3: CASRSQGAYSNQPQHF; DNA: TGTGCCAGTAGATCGCAGGGGGCTTATAGCAATCAGCCCCAGCATTTT
V: TRBV28; size: NA; D: NA; length: 16; J: TRBJ2-3; CDR3: CASSPQISGGRDTQYF; DNA: TGTGCCAGCAGTCCCCAAATCAGCGGTGGGCGGGATACGCAGTATTTT
V: TRBV7-9; size: NA; D: TRBD1; length: 17; J: TRBJ2-3; CDR3: CASSTRTGVPSTDTQYF; DNA: TGTGCCAGCAGCACCCGGACAGGGGTTCCCTCCACAGATACGCAGTATTTT
V: TRBV6-6; size: NA; D: NA; length: 15; J: TRBJ2-1; CDR3: CASSYSGTSNNEQFF; DNA: TGTGCCAGCAGTTACTCGGGGACTTCCAACAATGAGCAGTTCTTC
V: TRBV4-2; size: NA; D: TRBD2; length: 18; J: TRBJ2-1; CDR3: CASSQGSGRPNSYNEQFF; DNA: TGTGCCAGCAGCCAGGGTAGCGGGAGGCCCAACTCCTACAATGAGCAGTTCTTC
V: TRBV12-5; size: NA; D: TRBD1; length: 16; J: TRBJ2-3; CDR3: CASGLSRTGWTDTQYF; DNA: TGTGCTAGTGGTTTGTCCCGGACAGGGTGGACAGATACGCAGTATTTT
V: TRBV7-6; size: NA; D: TRBD2; length: 17; J: TRBJ2-1; CDR3: CASSSPFLAGGLNEQFF; DNA: TGTGCCAGCAGCTCACCCTTTCTAGCGGGGGGACTGAATGAGCAGTTCTTC
V: TRBV10-3; size: NA; D: TRBD2; length: 19; J: TRBJ2-1; CDR3: CAISGQTSGGAGGYNEQFF; DNA: TGTGCCATCAGTGGCCAAACTAGCGGGGGGGCCGGTGGATACAATGAGCAGTTCTTC
V: TRBV27; size: NA; D: NA; length: 14; J: TRBJ2-1; CDR3: CASRFSSSYNEQFF; DNA: TGTGCCAGCCGGTTTTCGAGCTCCTACAATGAGCAGTTCTTC
V: TRBV13; size: NA; D: TRBD1; length: 17; J: TRBJ2-1; CDR3: CASSGRKGDSGFNEQFF; DNA: TGTGCCAGCAGCGGACGTAAAGGGGACAGCGGATTCAATGAGCAGTTCTTC
V: TRBV27; size: NA; D: NA; length: 14; J: TRBJ1-1; CDR3: CASSISGVGTEAFF; DNA: TGTGCCAGCAGTATTTCAGGGGTGGGGACTGAAGCTTTCTTT
V: TRBV25-1; size: NA; D: NA; length: 16; J: TRBJ2-1; CDR3: CASSEIGDWRHNEQFF; DNA: TGTGCCAGCAGTGAAATCGGGGACTGGAGGCACAATGAGCAGTTCTTC
V: TRBV4-1; size: once; D: NA; length: 16; J: TRBJ1-1; CDR3: CASSQEAHQANTEAFF; DNA: TGCGCCAGCAGCCAAGAAGCCCACCAAGCGAACACTGAAGCTTTCTTT
V: TRBV18; size: NA; D: NA; length: 14; J: TRBJ2-7; CDR3: CASSPAQGSGEQYF; DNA: TGTGCCAGCTCACCAGCTCAGGGTTCTGGCGAACAGTACTTC
V: TRBV27; size: once; D: NA; length: 17; J: TRBJ1-2; CDR3: CASSPRWGVSVDYGYTF; DNA: TGTGCCAGCAGTCCGCGGTGGGGCGTTTCGGTGGACTATGGCTACACCTTC
V: TRBV2; size: NA; D: TRBD2; length: 14; J: TRBJ2-5; CDR3: CASSEGGGEETQYF; DNA: TGTGCCAGCAGTGAAGGGGGGGGAGAGGAGACCCAGTACTTC
V: TRBV27; size: NA; D: TRBD1; length: 13; J: TRBJ1-1; CDR3: CASSSRGYTEAFF; DNA: TGTGCCAGCAGTTCCAGGGGGTACACTGAAGCTTTCTTT
V: TRBV2; size: NA; D: TRBD1; length: 14; J: TRBJ2-2; CDR3: CAGTEWRNTGELFF; DNA: TGTGCCGGGACAGAATGGCGGAACACCGGGGAGCTGTTTTTT
V: TRBV4-1; size: many; D: NA; length: 15; J: TRBJ1-2; CDR3: CASSQEGTRGSGYTF; DNA: TGCGCCAGCAGCCAAGAAGGTACGAGGGGGAGCGGCTACACCTTC
V: TRBV7-3; size: NA; D: NA; length: 14; J: TRBJ2-7; CDR3: CASSITGRGDEQYF; DNA: TGTGCCAGCAGCATAACGGGGCGCGGGGACGAGCAGTACTTC
V: TRBV11-2; size: NA; D: NA; length: 13; J: TRBJ2-5; CDR3: CASRSGNQETQYF; DNA: TGTGCCAGCAGGTCAGGGAATCAAGAGACCCAGTACTTC
V: TRBV2; size: NA; D: NA; length: 14; J: TRBJ2-3; CDR3: CASRSQGYTDTQYF; DNA: TGTGCCAGCAGATCCCAGGGCTACACAGATACGCAGTATTTT
V: TRBV28; size: once; D: TRBD1; length: 15; J: TRBJ1-1; CDR3: CASSSTGEVNTEAFF; DNA: TGTGCCAGCAGTTCTACAGGGGAGGTGAACACTGAAGCTTTCTTT
V: TRBV7-2; size: NA; D: NA; length: 13; J: TRBJ1-5; CDR3: CASSLVAGQPQHF; DNA: TGTGCCAGCAGCTTAGTAGCGGGTCAGCCCCAGCATTTT
V: TRBV28; size: NA; D: NA; length: 15; J: TRBJ2-2; CDR3: CASLGGGPVSGELFF; DNA: TGTGCCAGCCTCGGGGGAGGCCCGGTATCCGGGGAGCTGTTTTTT
V: TRBV19; size: NA; D: NA; length: 14; J: TRBJ2-7; CDR3: CASRQTVFSYEQYF; DNA: TGTGCCAGTAGACAGACAGTCTTCTCCTACGAGCAGTACTTC
V: TRBV5-4; size: NA; D: TRBD1; length: 14; J: TRBJ1-1; CDR3: CASTDDRESTEAFF; DNA: TGTGCCAGCACGGACGACAGGGAGTCGACTGAAGCTTTCTTT
V: TRBV27; size: NA; D: TRBD2; length: 16; J: TRBJ2-2; CDR3: CASSLELAGRPGELFF; DNA: TGTGCCAGCAGTTTAGAACTAGCGGGGAGGCCCGGGGAGCTGTTTTTT
V: TRBV27; size: once; D: NA; length: 13; J: TRBJ2-7; CDR3: CASSATDLREQYF; DNA: TGTGCCAGCAGTGCGACAGATCTACGGGAGCAGTACTTC
V: TRBV28; size: NA; D: NA; length: 16; J: TRBJ1-1; CDR3: CASSLRGWGGNTEAFF; DNA: TGTGCCAGCAGTTTAAGGGGTTGGGGCGGGAACACTGAAGCTTTCTTT